The T cell receptor (beta chain) under discussion was sequenced for a study of T cell responses to AZD1222 COVID-19 vaccine. The CDR3 sequence is 11 residues long. Per the germline V gene, CDR1 is SGHRS and CDR2 is YFSETQ. Trimming pared 4 bases from V and 3 bases from J, leaving 4 bases between. The protocol was immunoSEQ multiplex PCR, while the TCRdb copy is restricted to in-frame clones and leaves out a portion. The data show around 100,000 clones, around nine tenths seen once. A note on this clone: Its target is not known.

Broader study findings: No repertoire was sampled before or during the peak T cell response, only after it.

This TCR derives from an adult who received the MenACWY meningococcal vaccine as a control. V usage is TRBV5-1 and J usage is TRBJ2-5; no definite D call. The material was peripheral blood, obtained 28 days after the second dose of the MenACWY control vaccine. The CDR3 reads CASSREETQYF. The CDR3 coding sequence is TGCGCCAGCAGCCGAGAAGAGACCCAGTACTTC.